This T cell receptor beta chain was identified in a study of early T cells in non-severe SARS-CoV-2 infection. TCRdb analysed the 5' RACE reads with MiXCR anew, one entry per CDR3 protein. The sample includes 61,000 or so distinct CDR3 sequences, about 12% of them seen just once. The source was whole blood, collected at baseline. The sequence came from an adult who was a healthcare worker with PCR-confirmed SARS-CoV-2 infection or an uninfected control (not recorded which). The donor label of this sample is uncertain.

The CDR3 DNA reads as TGCAGTGCTAGAGAAGGTGGTTCCTCTGGAAACACCATATATTTT. Protein sequence: CSAREGGSSGNTIYF. J is TRBJ1-3 and V is TRBV20-1; D is undetermined. The CDR3 has 15 residues. V dropped 0 bases and J dropped 0 bases, with 9 bases sitting between them. The germline V gene has CDR1 DFQATT and CDR2 SNEGSKA (reference sequence).